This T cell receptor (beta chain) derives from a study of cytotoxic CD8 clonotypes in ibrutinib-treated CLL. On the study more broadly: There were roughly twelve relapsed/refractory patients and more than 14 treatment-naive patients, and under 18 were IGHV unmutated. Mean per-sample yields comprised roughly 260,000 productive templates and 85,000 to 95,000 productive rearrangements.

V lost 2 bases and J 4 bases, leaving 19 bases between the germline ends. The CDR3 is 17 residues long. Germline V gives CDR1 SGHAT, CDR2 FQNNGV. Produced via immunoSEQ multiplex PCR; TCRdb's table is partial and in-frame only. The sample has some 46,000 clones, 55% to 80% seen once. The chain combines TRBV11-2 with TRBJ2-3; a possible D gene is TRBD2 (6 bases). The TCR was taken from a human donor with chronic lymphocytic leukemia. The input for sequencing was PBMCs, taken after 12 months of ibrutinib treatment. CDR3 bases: TGTGCCAGCAGCTTAATCCGGAGTGGGGGGAGGTCAGATACGCAGTATTTT. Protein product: CASSLIRSGGRSDTQYF.